Listed below are T cell receptor beta chains from one sample, sequenced in a study of T cell changes during pregnancy in multiple sclerosis. Assay: immunoSEQ multiplex PCR; the TCRdb copy retains only in-frame clones and omits some. The table records around 63,000 clones, about 92% of them present only once. The sample consisted of peripheral blood, taken after pregnancy. Every receptor here comes from a female donor with multiple sclerosis, enrolled in a pregnancy study. CDR3s include the opening cysteine and the closing phenylalanine or tryptophan.

TRBV25-1	CASSETGSLGGELFF
TRBV7-2	CASSLSSIYIVYGYTF
TRBV9	CASSPDREFNEQFF
TRBV27	CASSRDRNTGELFF
TRBV7-9	CASSLDTGGREAGYTF
TRBV5-1	CASSLGLAYTGELFF
TRBV6-6	CASSYPGQGRNQPQHF
TRBV28	CASRFTGQGSNEQFF
TRBV29-1	CSVEGTAARTQYF
TRBV30	CAWGTGADQPQHF
TRBV9	CASSVSGGGPDTQYF
TRBV5-4	CASSSTGTGYTF
TRBV27	CASSRIRTGGSYEQYF
TRBV28	CASGTGGMDQPQHF
TRBV5-5	CASSVFPGVDTGELFF
TRBV14	CASSLGTSSNEQFF
TRBV13	CASSFSQVMGSPLHF
TRBV16	CASSQSPGGAGGYTF
TRBV27	CASSTIAGFYNEQFF
TRBV16	CASSQSPGSNQPQHF
TRBV2	CASSGLAGGSGELFF
TRBV7-9	CASSLVGVGYTF
TRBV4-1	CASSQEDINYGYTF
TRBV5-4	CASSLRTGARYEQYF
TRBV28	CASSLNGANYGYTF
TRBV30	CAWSGQREYPYEQYF
TRBV4-2	CASSTRLAGERRGFNEQFF
TRBV6-4	CASSDGRSTDTQYF
TRBV27	CASSPVRSYEQYF
TRBV6-4	CASSGRSGVGYGYTF